This T cell receptor (beta chain) comes out of a study of CD8 T cells in Susac syndrome. The CDR3 has 12 amino acids. V dropped 8 bases and J dropped 6; count of bases not matched to a gene: 5. CDR1 is LNHNV and CDR2 is YYDKDF in the germline V gene (reference sequence). In regard to this clonotype: Antigen: not known.

Overall study results and limits: The authors acknowledged that the study's TCR sequencing and HLA analysis involved relatively few individuals.

With random hexamers, reverse transcription was performed on about 0.5 to 1 ug of RNA. MiXCR was run by TCRdb on the immunoSEQ multiplex PCR reads, yielding one entry per CDR3 protein. The sample holds about 120,000 distinct CDR3 sequences, roughly 94% seen once. The chain employs TRBV15 and TRBJ1-2; 8 bases are shared with TRBD1. The source of this sequence is a human donor with Susac syndrome. Sequencing input: CD8+ T cells from PBMCs. CDR3 loop: CATATGGHGYTF. The CDR3 DNA sequence: TGTGCCACCGCAACAGGGGGTCATGGCTACACCTTC.